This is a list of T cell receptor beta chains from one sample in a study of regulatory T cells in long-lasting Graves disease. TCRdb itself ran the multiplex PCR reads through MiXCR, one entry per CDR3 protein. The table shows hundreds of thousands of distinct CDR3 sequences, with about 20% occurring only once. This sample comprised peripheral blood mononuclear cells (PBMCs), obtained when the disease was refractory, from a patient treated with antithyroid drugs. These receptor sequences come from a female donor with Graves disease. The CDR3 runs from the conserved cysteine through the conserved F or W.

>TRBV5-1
CASSEDRGRDTEAFF
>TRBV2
CVSSSSSGGGEQYF
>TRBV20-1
CSARVRAPGNYGYTF
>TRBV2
CASSKPGLAGVVVETQYF
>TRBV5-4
CASSLAGTLGTEAFF
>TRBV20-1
CSARNIVEGTEETQYF
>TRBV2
CASSEEGQWGSLAGHTF
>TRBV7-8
CASSAVISEQFF
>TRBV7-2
CASSFSGSGETQYF
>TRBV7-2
CASSLSGVGGTLYF
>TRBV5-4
CASSLSGRNTEAFF
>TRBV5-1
CASSVTGLAGGPNTGELFF
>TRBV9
CASSVRTGETQYF
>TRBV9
CASSVDGDSNEKLFF
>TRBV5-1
CASSADNSPLHF
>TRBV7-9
CASSLVRENYEQYF
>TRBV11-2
CASSLAGGEIYGYTF
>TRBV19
CASSIDIAGRMQYF
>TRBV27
CASRTREQATGELFF
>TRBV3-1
CASSRGPTGFYEQYF
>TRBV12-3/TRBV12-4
CASSFFSSREETQYF
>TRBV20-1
CGASGYNEQFF
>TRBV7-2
CASSFDGSTGYSNQPQHF
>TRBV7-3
CASSASGQAANTGELFF
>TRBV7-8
CASSRGTAEETQYF
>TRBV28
CASSPPVGTYETQYF
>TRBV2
CASSGDGYKNIQYF
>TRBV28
CASRPGRGEQYF
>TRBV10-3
CAISGGGGSSETQYF
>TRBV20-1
CSASKETQYF
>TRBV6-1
CASSSLLRTSGRHTGELFF
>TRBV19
CASSIGDSNQPQHF
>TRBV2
CASSPGRGAPFSYDSPLHF
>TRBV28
CASTLRFMNTEAFF
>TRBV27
CASSLLGTGNTIYF
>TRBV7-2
CASSLARQGSRETQYF
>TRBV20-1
CSALRTGDIYEQYF
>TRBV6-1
CASSRLGGAEAFF
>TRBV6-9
CASSYFQTDVAFF
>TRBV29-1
CSVPRGPTDTQYF
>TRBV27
CASSFSQVSTYEQYF
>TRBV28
CASTWGGSNQPQHF
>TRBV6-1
CASSAAKFGLAGAGEQFF
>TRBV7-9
CASTPGRTSYEQYF
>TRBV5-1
CASSLGDSVLEEQYF
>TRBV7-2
CASSFSSGSGANVLTF
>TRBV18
CASSPRQGTGEQYF
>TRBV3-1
CASSLGQGPGYTF
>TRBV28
CASSGQGNSPLHF
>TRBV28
CASSPGWERQSSGNTIYF
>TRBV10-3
CAISAGQGRDQPQHF
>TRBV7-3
CASSLGDRAMNTEAFF
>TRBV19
CASSIVRDSIYEQYF
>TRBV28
CASSSPERGGWNEQFF
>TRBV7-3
CASSTSTGGAGDTQYF